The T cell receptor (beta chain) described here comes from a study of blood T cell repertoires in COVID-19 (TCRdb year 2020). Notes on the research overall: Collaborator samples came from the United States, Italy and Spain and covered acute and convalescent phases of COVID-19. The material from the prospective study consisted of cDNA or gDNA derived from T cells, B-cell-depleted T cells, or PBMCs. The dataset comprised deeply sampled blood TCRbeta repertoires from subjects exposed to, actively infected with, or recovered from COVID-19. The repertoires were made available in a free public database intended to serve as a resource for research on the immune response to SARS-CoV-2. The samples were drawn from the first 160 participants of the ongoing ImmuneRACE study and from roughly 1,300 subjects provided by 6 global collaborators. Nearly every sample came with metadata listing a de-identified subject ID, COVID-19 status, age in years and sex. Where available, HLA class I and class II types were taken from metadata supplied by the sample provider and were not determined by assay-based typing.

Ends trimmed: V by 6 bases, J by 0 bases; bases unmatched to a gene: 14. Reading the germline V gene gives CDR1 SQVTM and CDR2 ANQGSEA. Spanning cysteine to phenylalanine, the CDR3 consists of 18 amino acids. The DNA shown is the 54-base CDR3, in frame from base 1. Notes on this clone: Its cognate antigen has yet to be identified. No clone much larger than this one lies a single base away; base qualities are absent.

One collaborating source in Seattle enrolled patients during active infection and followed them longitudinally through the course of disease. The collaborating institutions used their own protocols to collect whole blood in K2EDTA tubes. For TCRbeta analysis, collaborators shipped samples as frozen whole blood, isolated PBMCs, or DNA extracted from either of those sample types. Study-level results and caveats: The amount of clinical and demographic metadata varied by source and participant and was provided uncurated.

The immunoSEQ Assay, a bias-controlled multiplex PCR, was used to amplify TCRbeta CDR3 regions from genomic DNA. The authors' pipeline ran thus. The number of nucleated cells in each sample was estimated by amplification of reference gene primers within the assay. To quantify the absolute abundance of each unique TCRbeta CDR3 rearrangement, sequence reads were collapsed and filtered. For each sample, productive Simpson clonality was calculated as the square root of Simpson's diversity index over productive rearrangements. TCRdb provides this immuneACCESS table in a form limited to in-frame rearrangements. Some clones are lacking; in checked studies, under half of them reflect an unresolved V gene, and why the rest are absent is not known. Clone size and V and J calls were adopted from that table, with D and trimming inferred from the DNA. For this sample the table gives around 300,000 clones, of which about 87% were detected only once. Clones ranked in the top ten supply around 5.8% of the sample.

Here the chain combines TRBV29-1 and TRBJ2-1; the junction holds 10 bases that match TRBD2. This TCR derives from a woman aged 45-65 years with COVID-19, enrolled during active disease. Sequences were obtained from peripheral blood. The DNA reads TGCAGCGTCTCTAGCGGGAGCCTCTTAACAAGCTCCTACAATGAGCAGTTCTTC. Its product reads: CSVSSGSLLTSSYNEQFF.